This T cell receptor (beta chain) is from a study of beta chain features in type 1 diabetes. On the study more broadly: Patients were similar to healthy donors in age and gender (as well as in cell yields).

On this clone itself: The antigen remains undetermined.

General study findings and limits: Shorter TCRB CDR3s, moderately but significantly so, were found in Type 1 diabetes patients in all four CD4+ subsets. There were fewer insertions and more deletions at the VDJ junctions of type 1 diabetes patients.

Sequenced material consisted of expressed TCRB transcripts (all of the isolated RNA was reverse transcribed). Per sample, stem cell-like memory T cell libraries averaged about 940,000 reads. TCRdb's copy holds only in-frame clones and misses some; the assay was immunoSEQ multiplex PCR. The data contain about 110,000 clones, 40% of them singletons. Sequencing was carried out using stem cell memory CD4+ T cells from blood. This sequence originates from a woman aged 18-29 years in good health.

The CDR3 here is CASKRREGLYYNEQFF. CDR3 bases: TGTGCCAGTAAAAGACGGGAGGGACTATACTACAATGAGCAGTTCTTC. The rearrangement links TRBV19 to TRBJ2-1; 8 nucleotides match TRBD2. The V gene's germline CDR1 is LNHDA and CDR2 SQIVND (reference sequence). The junction had 11 bases not matched to a gene; V was cut back by 7 bases and J by 3 bases. The CDR3 loop spans 16 amino acids.